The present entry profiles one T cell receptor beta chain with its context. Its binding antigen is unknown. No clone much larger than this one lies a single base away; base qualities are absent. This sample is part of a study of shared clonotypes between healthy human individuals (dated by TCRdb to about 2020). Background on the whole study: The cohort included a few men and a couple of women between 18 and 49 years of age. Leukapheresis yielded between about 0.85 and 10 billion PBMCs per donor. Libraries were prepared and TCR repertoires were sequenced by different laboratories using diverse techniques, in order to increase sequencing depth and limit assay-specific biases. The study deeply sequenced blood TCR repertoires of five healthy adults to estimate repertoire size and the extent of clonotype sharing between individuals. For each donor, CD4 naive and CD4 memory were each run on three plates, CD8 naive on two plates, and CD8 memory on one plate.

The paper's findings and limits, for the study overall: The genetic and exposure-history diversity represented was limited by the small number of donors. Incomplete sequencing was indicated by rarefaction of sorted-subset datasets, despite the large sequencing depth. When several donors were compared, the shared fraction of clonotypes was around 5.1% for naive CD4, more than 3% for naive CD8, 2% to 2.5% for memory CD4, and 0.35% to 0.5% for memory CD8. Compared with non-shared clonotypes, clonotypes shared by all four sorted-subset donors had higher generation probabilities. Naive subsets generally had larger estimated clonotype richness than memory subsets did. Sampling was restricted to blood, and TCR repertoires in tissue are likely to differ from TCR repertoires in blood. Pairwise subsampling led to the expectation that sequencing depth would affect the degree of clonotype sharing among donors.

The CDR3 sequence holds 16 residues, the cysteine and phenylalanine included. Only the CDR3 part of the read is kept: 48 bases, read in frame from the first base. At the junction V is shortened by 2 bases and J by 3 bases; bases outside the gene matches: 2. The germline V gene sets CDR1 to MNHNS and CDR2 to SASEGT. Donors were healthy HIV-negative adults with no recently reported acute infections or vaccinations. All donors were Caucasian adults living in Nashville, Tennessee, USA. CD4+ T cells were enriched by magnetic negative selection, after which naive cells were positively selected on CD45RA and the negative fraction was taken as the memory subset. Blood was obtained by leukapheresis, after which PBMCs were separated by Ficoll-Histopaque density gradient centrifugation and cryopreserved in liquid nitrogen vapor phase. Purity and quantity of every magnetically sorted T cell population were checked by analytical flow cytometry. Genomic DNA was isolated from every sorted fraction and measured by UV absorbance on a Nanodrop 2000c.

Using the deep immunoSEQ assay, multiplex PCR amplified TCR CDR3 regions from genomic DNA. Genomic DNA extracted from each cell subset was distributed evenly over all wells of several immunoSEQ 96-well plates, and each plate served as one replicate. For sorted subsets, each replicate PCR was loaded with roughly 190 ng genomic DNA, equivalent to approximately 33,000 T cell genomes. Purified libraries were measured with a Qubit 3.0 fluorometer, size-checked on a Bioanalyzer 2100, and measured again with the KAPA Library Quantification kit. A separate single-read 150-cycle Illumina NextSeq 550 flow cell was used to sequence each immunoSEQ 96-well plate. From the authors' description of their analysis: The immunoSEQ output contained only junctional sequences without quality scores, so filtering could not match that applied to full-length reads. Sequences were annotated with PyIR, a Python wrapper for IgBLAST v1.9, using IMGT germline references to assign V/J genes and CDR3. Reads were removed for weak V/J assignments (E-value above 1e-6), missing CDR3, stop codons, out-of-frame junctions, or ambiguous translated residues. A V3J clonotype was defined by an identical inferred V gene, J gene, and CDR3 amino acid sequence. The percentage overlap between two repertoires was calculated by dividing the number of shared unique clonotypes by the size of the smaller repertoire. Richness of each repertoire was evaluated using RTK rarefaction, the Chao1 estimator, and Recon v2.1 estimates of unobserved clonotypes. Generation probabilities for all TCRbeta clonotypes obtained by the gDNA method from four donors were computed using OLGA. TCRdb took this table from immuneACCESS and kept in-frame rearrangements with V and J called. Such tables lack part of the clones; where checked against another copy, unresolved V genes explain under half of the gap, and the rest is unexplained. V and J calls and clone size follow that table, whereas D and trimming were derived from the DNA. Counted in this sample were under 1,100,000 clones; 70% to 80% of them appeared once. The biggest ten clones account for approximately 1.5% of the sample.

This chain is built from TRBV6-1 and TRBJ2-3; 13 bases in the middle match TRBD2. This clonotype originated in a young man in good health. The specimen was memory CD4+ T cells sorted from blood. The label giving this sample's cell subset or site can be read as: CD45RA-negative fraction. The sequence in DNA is TGTGCCAGCAGTGAAACTAGCGGGGGGGCGACAGATACGCAGTATTTT. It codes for CASSETSGGATDTQYF.